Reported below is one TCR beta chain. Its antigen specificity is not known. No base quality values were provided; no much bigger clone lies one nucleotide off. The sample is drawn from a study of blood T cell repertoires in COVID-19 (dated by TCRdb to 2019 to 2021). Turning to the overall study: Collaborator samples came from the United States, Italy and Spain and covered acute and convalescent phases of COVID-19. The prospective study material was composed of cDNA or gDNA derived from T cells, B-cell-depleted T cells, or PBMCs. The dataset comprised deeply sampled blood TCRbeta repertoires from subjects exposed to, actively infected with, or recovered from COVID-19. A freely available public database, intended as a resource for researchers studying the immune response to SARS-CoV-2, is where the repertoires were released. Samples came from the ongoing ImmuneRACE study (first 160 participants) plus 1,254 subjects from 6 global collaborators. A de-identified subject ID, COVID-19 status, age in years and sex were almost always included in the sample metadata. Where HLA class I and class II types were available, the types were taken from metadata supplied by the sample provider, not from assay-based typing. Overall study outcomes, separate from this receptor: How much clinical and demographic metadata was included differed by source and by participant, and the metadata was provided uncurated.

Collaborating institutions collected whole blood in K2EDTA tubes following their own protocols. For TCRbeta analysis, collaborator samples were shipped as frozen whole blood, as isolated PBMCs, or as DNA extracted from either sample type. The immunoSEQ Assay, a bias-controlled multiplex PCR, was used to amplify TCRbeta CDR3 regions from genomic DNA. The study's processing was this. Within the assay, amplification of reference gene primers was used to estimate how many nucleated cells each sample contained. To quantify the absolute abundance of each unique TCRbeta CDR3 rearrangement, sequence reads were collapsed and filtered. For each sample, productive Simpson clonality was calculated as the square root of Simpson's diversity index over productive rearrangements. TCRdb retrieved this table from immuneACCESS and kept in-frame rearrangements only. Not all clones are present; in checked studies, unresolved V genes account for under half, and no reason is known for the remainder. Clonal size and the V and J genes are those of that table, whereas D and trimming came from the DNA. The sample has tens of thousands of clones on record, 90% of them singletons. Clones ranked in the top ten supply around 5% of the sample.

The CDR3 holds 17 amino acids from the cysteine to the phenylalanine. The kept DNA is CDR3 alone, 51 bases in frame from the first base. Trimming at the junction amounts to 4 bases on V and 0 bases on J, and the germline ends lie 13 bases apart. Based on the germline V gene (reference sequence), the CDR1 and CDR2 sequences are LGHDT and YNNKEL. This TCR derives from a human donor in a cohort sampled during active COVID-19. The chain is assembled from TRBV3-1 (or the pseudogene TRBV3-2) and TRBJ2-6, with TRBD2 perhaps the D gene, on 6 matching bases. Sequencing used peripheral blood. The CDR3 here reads CASSRAGLSSGANVLTF. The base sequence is TGTGCCAGCAGCCGCGCGGGACTCAGCTCTGGGGCCAACGTCCTGACTTTC.